The rows below give T cell receptor beta chains drawn from one sample of a study of early T cells in non-severe SARS-CoV-2 infection. In TCRdb, the 5' RACE reads were re-called with MiXCR into one record per CDR3 protein. In the table there are fewer than 25,000 distinct CDR3 sequences, under 5.5% of which are singletons. Material: whole blood. The receptors were sampled from an adult who was a healthcare worker with PCR-confirmed SARS-CoV-2 infection or an uninfected control (not recorded which). Both conserved end residues are part of each CDR3. D genes are given only for firm matches. Expanded clones get a size class; other rows say once, few or many, or leave the size out.

v_gene	j_gene	d_gene	abundance	CDR3aa	CDR3nt
TRBV3-1	TRBJ2-2	TRBD2	few	CASSHTGLAGGATGELFF	TGTGCCAGCAGCCACACGGGACTAGCGGGAGGTGCCACCGGGGAGCTGTTTTTT
TRBV7-6	TRBJ2-5	.	few	CASSLAGETQYF	TGTGCCAGCAGCTTAGCGGGGGAGACCCAGTACTTC
TRBV29-1	TRBJ1-2	.	medium-sized	CSVPHFYGYTF	TGCAGCGTCCCCCACTTCTATGGCTACACCTTC
TRBV20-1	TRBJ2-3	TRBD2	medium-sized	CSASPRGLQHTDTQYF	TGCAGTGCTAGTCCTCGGGGACTACAACACACAGATACGCAGTATTTT
TRBV20-1	TRBJ2-3	.	many	CSVSVLWDTDTQYF	TGCAGTGTAAGCGTTCTGTGGGACACAGATACGCAGTATTTT
TRBV6-6	TRBJ1-5	TRBD1	.	CASTSTGGNQPQHF	TGTGCCAGCACCTCGACAGGGGGCAATCAGCCCCAGCATTTT
TRBV20-1	TRBJ2-4	.	few	CSANQGRGGNIQYF	TGCAGTGCTAACCAGGGGCGGGGAGGAAACATTCAGTACTTC
TRBV3-1	TRBJ1-1	.	many	CASSQGPRSDTEAFF	TGTGCCAGCAGCCAAGGGCCCAGATCTGACACTGAAGCTTTCTTT
TRBV18	TRBJ1-3	.	many	CASSPMDSSSGNTIYF	TGTGCCAGCTCACCGATGGACAGCAGCTCTGGAAACACCATATATTTT
TRBV3-1	TRBJ2-1	.	.	CASSQQGTWFF	TGTGCCAGCAGCCAACAAGGGACTTGGTTCTTC
TRBV30	TRBJ2-2	TRBD1	.	CAWRNRDRDTGELFF	TGTGCCTGGAGAAACCGGGACAGGGACACCGGGGAGCTGTTTTTT
TRBV5-1	TRBJ1-1	TRBD1	many	CASSLYGQGGTEAFF	TGCGCCAGCAGCTTGTATGGACAGGGGGGCACTGAAGCTTTCTTT
TRBV5-1	TRBJ1-4	TRBD1	many	CASSFRGTAPSTNEKLFF	TGCGCCAGCAGCTTCAGGGGGACAGCCCCTTCAACTAATGAAAAACTGTTTTTT
TRBV7-2	TRBJ1-2	TRBD1	many	CASSLLAGGTANYGYTF	TGTGCCAGCAGCTTACTGGCAGGGGGTACCGCTAACTATGGCTACACCTTC
TRBV7-9	TRBJ2-1	.	.	CASSLPSAYEQFF	TGTGCCAGCAGCTTACCTAGCGCGTATGAGCAGTTCTTC
TRBV20-1	TRBJ1-1	.	medium-sized	CSARGKGNTEAFF	TGCAGTGCTAGAGGAAAGGGGAACACTGAAGCTTTCTTT
TRBV4-3	TRBJ2-5	.	many	CASSQALREIETQYF	TGCGCCAGCAGCCAAGCTCTGAGGGAAATAGAGACCCAGTACTTC
TRBV7-2	TRBJ2-3	TRBD2	many	CASIPGTRPTDTQYF	TGTGCCAGCATCCCCGGGACTAGGCCCACAGATACGCAGTATTTT
TRBV12-3/TRBV12-4	TRBJ2-1	TRBD2	few	CASSWTSQGEQFF	TGTGCCAGCAGTTGGACTAGCCAGGGTGAGCAGTTCTTC
TRBV20-1	TRBJ1-6	.	many	CSVPGPNSPLHF	TGCAGTGTACCAGGCCCTAATTCACCCCTCCACTTT
TRBV20-1	TRBJ2-5	.	many	CSASTQGGQETQYF	TGCAGTGCCAGTACACAGGGAGGACAAGAGACCCAGTACTTC
TRBV2	TRBJ2-7	.	many	CASSEGQGTTYEQYF	TGTGCCAGCAGTGAGGGGCAGGGTACTACCTACGAGCAGTACTTC
TRBV10-1	TRBJ1-1	TRBD1	few	CASSAGQGIDMNTEAFF	TGCGCCAGCAGCGCCGGACAGGGGATCGATATGAACACTGAAGCTTTCTTT
TRBV6-5	TRBJ2-1	.	.	CASSPRTDVYNEQFF	TGTGCCAGCAGCCCCCGGACTGATGTATACAATGAGCAGTTCTTC
TRBV5-1	TRBJ1-1	.	many	CASSLQGPNTEAFF	TGCGCCAGCAGCTTGCAGGGGCCGAACACTGAAGCTTTCTTT
TRBV11-2	TRBJ2-3	.	few	CASSLVTSTDTQYF	TGTGCCAGCAGCTTAGTGACCAGTACAGATACGCAGTATTTT
TRBV5-4	TRBJ2-2	TRBD1	many	CASSLGDRGPGELFF	TGTGCCAGCAGCTTGGGGGACAGGGGCCCCGGGGAGCTGTTTTTT
TRBV12-3/TRBV12-4	TRBJ1-6	.	many	CASRSGGESPLHF	TGTGCCAGCAGAAGTGGCGGGGAGTCACCCCTCCACTTT
TRBV28	TRBJ1-1	TRBD1	many	CASSLAGGSEAFF	TGTGCCAGCAGTTTAGCAGGGGGCTCTGAAGCTTTCTTT
TRBV7-8	TRBJ2-5	TRBD2	few	CASSRGLAGETQYF	TGTGCCAGCAGCAGGGGACTAGCGGGAGAGACCCAGTACTTC
TRBV10-3	TRBJ2-1	.	many	CAIGRGDGINEQFF	TGTGCCATCGGACGCGGGGACGGAATCAATGAGCAGTTCTTC
TRBV28	TRBJ1-2	.	.	CASRNANYGYTF	TGTGCCTCTCGGAACGCTAACTATGGCTACACCTTC
TRBV12-3/TRBV12-4	TRBJ2-7	.	.	CASSLAPPYEQYF	TGTGCCAGCAGTTTGGCACCACCCTACGAGCAGTACTTC
TRBV21-1	TRBJ2-2	.	few	CASSKHTSGKGTGELFF	TGTGCCAGCAGCAAGCACACTAGCGGGAAGGGAACCGGGGAGCTGTTTTTT
TRBV7-6	TRBJ2-5	TRBD2	many	CASTLKGAGVLETQYF	TGTGCCAGCACCCTCAAAGGGGCGGGAGTTCTAGAGACCCAGTACTTC
TRBV18	TRBJ1-1	.	medium-sized	CASSYSELRTEAFF	TGTGCCAGCTCGTACAGCGAGCTACGCACTGAAGCTTTCTTT